The 32 T cell receptor beta chains listed next were all sequenced from one sample in a study of monozygotic twins with inflammatory bowel disease. TCRdb re-called the 5' RACE reads and catalogs CDR3 proteins one per entry, DNA excluded. The sample totals 300,000 to 350,000 distinct CDR3 sequences. Sequenced sample: blood. These receptors all stem from a human donor with ulcerative colitis or Crohn's disease, or a healthy co-twin of an affected twin (not recorded which).

The CDR3 reads CASSPPLGGGDNYNEQFF. This chain uses TRBV28 with TRBJ2-1; lacking DNA, the TRBD2 call made by TCRdb goes unchecked. CDR1 and CDR2 (germline): MDHEN, SYDVKM. The length of the CDR3 is 18 residues. The full variable domain, completed using reference TRBV28 and TRBJ2-1, is DVKVTQSSRYLVKRTGEKVFLECVQDMDHENMFWYRQDPGLGLRLIYFSYDVKMKEKGDIPEGYSVSREKKERFSLILESASTNQTSMYLCASSPPLGGGDNYNEQFFGPGTRLTVL.

The chain carries TRBV29-1 and TRBJ1-1; TCRdb returns TRBD1, unconfirmable since there is no DNA. Per the germline V gene, CDR1 is SQVTM and CDR2 is ANQGSEA. The CDR3 sequence is 13 residues long. The CDR3 reads CSVDKGGGTEAFF.

This sequence joins TRBV12-3 or TRBV12-4 and TRBJ1-1; TCRdb names TRBD1, which stays unverified in the absence of DNA. This CDR3 comprises 16 residues. The CDR3 spells CASSFLSGVGRTEAFF.

The chain recombines TRBV13 with TRBJ2-1; TCRdb's D gene call, TRBD2, goes unchecked for lack of DNA. This CDR3 comprises 15 residues. Germline values: CDR1 PRHDT, CDR2 FYEKMQ (reference sequence). The CDR3 here is CASSGTSGGVNEQFF.

The chain combines TRBV7-8 with TRBJ1-3; TCRdb lists TRBD1, though no DNA is available to test this call. CDR3 length: 17 amino acids. Germline V lookup: CDR1 SGHVS, CDR2 FQNEAQ. The CDR3 sequence is CASSLATGAPGGNTIYF. The full variable domain, completed using reference TRBV7-8 and TRBJ1-3, is GAGVSQSPRYKVAKRGQDVALRCDPISGHVSLFWYQQALGQGPEFLTYFQNEAQLDKSGLPSDRFFAERPEGSVSTLKIQRTQQEDSAVYLCASSLATGAPGGNTIYFGEGSWLTVV.

This chain connects TRBV7-9 to TRBJ2-7. Per the germline V gene, CDR1 is SEHNR and CDR2 is FQNEAQ (reference sequence). This CDR3 contains 14 residues. The CDR3 spells CASSPSGISYEQYF.

The gene calls are TRBV24-1 and TRBJ2-1; TCRdb outputs TRBD2, but without DNA this stays unchecked. CDR3 length: 16 residues. Looked up from germline, CDR1 is KGHDR and CDR2 is SFDVKD. The CDR3 here is CATSEVAVSFYNEQFF.

The J gene is TRBJ2-2, the V gene TRBV7-3; TCRdb's D gene call, TRBD2, goes unchecked for lack of DNA. This CDR3 has 14 amino acids. The germline V gene encodes CDR1 SGHTA and CDR2 FQGTGA. The CDR3 protein is CASKAGRNTGEPFF.

The genes are TRBV12-3 or TRBV12-4 and TRBJ1-1; TCRdb indicates TRBD1, and absent DNA this call remains unverified. The CDR3 covers 14 residues. CDR3 region: CASSTSYRVTEAFF.

The chain links TRBV3-1 to TRBJ2-4; TCRdb calls TRBD2, which cannot be checked without DNA. Germline CDR1 and CDR2: LGHDT and YNNKEL (reference sequence). The CDR3 has 16 residues. CDR3 sequence: CASSQGSSGSGNIQYF.

The chain recombines TRBV5-1 with TRBJ2-1. This CDR3 contains 15 residues. Germline CDR1 reads SGHRS; CDR2 reads YFSETQ. The CDR3 loop reads CASRETSSSYNEQFF.

CDR3 residues: CASIGGGGMGNEQFF. The genes are TRBV5-1 and TRBJ2-1; TCRdb designates TRBD2, a call that cannot be tested without DNA. Germline loops: CDR1 SGHRS, CDR2 YFSETQ. This CDR3 is built from 15 residues. The full variable domain, rest sourced from reference TRBV5-1 and TRBJ2-1, is KAGVTQTPRYLIKTRGQQVTLSCSPISGHRSVSWYQQTPGQGLQFLFEYFSETQRNKGNFPGRFSGRQFSNSRSEMNVSTLELGDSALYLCASIGGGGMGNEQFFGPGTRLTVL.

This chain connects TRBV27 to TRBJ2-7. The CDR3 runs to 14 residues. Germline CDR1 and CDR2: MNHEY and SMNVEV (reference sequence). CDR3 loop: CASSFGGTSYEQYF.

This sequence joins TRBV12-3 or TRBV12-4 and TRBJ2-7; TCRdb calls TRBD1, which cannot be checked without DNA. The CDR3 is 14 residues long. The CDR3 loop reads CASNPGTETYEQYF.

The J gene is TRBJ1-2, the V gene TRBV6-5. This CDR3 is 15 amino acids long. Germline V lookup: CDR1 MNHEY, CDR2 SVGAGI. This chain's CDR3 is CASSYRRESLYGYTF.

The CDR3 reads CASRSFPDRDYGYTF. This rearrangement joins TRBV5-1 to TRBJ1-2; with no DNA, the TCRdb D assignment of TRBD1 cannot be verified. The CDR3 contains 15 residues. Per germline, CDR1 SGHRS and CDR2 YFSETQ.

The rearrangement uses TRBV27 and TRBJ1-1. This CDR3 contains 17 residues. CDR1 MNHEY and CDR2 SMNVEV come from the germline V gene (reference sequence). CDR3 residues: CASSPRSGTRGNTEAFF.

The V call is TRBV11-2, the J call TRBJ2-3; TCRdb calls TRBD2, which cannot be checked without DNA. CDR1 SGHAT and CDR2 FQNNGV come from the germline V gene. The CDR3 extends over 14 amino acids. This CDR3 reads CASSFAGDTDTQYF.

The chain recombines TRBV7-8 with TRBJ2-5. CDR3 size: 15 residues. Germline CDR1 is SGHVS and CDR2 is FQNEAQ. The CDR3 reads CASSLAPRGKETQYF.

The chain combines TRBV2 with TRBJ1-1. Germline-derived CDR1 and CDR2 are SNHLY and FYNNEI. This CDR3 is 12 amino acids long. CDR3: CASADGNTEAFF.

This chain joins TRBV20-1 and TRBJ2-1. The CDR3 extends over 11 amino acids. Per the germline V gene, CDR1 is DFQATT and CDR2 is SNEGSKA (reference sequence). CDR3 residues: CSASLGREQFF.

This chain connects TRBV5-1 to TRBJ2-1; lacking DNA, the TRBD2 call made by TCRdb goes unchecked. Germline V gene sequence: CDR1 SGHRS, CDR2 YFSETQ. The CDR3 runs to 19 residues. CDR3 region: CASSSGTSGGISSYNEQFF.

V gene TRBV28 combines with J gene TRBJ1-1; the D call from TCRdb, TRBD1, cannot be confirmed without DNA. Germline V gene lookup returns CDR1 MDHEN and CDR2 SYDVKM. The CDR3 is 14 amino acids. CDR3 amino acids: CASLSGQLNTEAFF.

This chain connects TRBV10-3 to TRBJ1-2; the D call from TCRdb, TRBD1, cannot be confirmed without DNA. Germline V gene data show CDR1 as ENHRY and CDR2 as SYGVKD. The CDR3 is made up of 13 amino acids. CDR3 in amino acids: CATTAGQLYGYTF.

CDR3: CASSLAPPNTEAFF. The chain employs TRBV5-1 and TRBJ1-1. The CDR3 extends over 14 amino acids. The V gene's germline CDR1 is SGHRS and CDR2 YFSETQ.

This CDR3 is CASSWGQGLDTQYF. The chain is built from TRBV9 and TRBJ2-3; the D gene TCRdb calls, TRBD1, cannot be checked with no DNA. This CDR3 contains 14 residues. Germline CDR1 and CDR2: SGDLS and YYNGEE.

The chain uses TRBV5-1 and TRBJ2-1; no DNA is available, so the TRBD1 call from TCRdb remains unchecked. The length of the CDR3 is 16 residues. Per the germline V gene, CDR1 is SGHRS and CDR2 is YFSETQ. The CDR3 region is CASRDTGQSSYNEQFF.

The chain has TRBV12-3 or TRBV12-4 and TRBJ2-2; TCRdb's D call, TRBD2, is unchecked because there is no DNA. CDR3 size: 15 residues. This chain's CDR3 is CASSLRGVGPGELFF.

The CDR3 is CASSEGQGMGEQFF. V gene TRBV7-3 combines with J gene TRBJ2-1; TCRdb gives TRBD1 as the D gene, but with no DNA this cannot be confirmed. From germline, CDR1 is SGHTA and CDR2 FQGTGA. The CDR3 has 14 residues.

This CDR3 reads CASSAAYSGDTQYF. The chain is built from TRBV9 and TRBJ2-3; TCRdb designates TRBD2, a call that cannot be tested without DNA. The CDR3 is made up of 14 amino acids. Germline lookup yields CDR1 SGDLS and CDR2 YYNGEE.

The V and J genes are TRBV6-1 and TRBJ2-3; TCRdb's D call of TRBD2 is untestable without DNA. The germline V gene encodes CDR1 MNHNS and CDR2 SASEGT. This CDR3 has 15 residues. The chain's CDR3 is CASSPTLASADTQYF.

This chain connects TRBV7-3 to TRBJ1-1; the TCRdb D gene call, TRBD1, has no DNA to confirm it. Looked up from germline, CDR1 is SGHTA and CDR2 is FQGTGA. This CDR3 is 17 amino acids long. CDR3 residues: CASSLMELAGAQGEAFF.